This T cell receptor beta chain was identified in a study of CD8 T cells in Susac syndrome. Study details: Patients with Susac syndrome were therapy-naive, taking corticosteroids, with some also receiving intravenous immunoglobulin, or taking intravenous immunoglobulin alone at the time their blood was drawn.

With random hexamers, reverse transcription was performed on about 0.5 to 1 ug of RNA. Across 54 Vbeta and 13 Jbeta, TCR beta CDR3 was amplified with immunoSEQ multiplex PCR. From the immunoSEQ multiplex PCR reads, TCRdb called clonotypes with MiXCR, one entry per CDR3 protein. The repertoire has fewer than 200,000 distinct CDR3 sequences, roughly nine tenths of them found once; the top ten carry 0.087%. FACS was used to enrich TEMRA cells, whereas the CD8+ and CD4+ T cells were obtained by negative isolation. The CDR3 is made up of 17 amino acids. CDR1 SGHRS and CDR2 YFSETQ come from the germline V gene. The V and J ends lost 4 bases and 4 bases respectively, with 22 bases between them.

The chain links TRBV5-1 to TRBJ2-3; a weak D match, TRBD1 (5 bases). Sequencing was performed on CD4+ T cells from PBMCs. This sequence originates from a human donor with Susac syndrome. The CDR3 DNA sequence: TGCGCCAGCAGCAGCAGGGTCCAGCGATTCCTCCCAGATACGCAGTATTTT. Encoded protein: CASSSRVQRFLPDTQYF. Looking up the rest from reference TRBV5-1 and TRBJ2-3 gives the full variable domain: KAGVTQTPRYLIKTRGQQVTLSCSPISGHRSVSWYQQTPGQGLQFLFEYFSETQRNKGNFPGRFSGRQFSNSRSEMNVSTLELGDSALYLCASSSRVQRFLPDTQYFGPGTRLTVL.